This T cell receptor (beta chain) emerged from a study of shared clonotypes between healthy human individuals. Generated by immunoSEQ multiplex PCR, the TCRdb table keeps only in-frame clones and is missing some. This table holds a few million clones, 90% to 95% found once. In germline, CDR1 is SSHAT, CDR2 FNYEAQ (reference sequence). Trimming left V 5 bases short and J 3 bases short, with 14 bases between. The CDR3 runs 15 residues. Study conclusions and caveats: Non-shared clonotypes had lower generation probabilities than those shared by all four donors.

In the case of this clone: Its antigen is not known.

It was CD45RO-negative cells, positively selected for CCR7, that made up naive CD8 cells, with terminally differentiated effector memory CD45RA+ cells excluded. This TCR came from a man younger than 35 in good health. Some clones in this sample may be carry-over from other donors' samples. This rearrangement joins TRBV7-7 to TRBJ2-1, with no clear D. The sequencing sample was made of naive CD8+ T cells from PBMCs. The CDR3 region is CASSLGPNLYNEQFF. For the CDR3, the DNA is TGTGCCAGCAGCCTCGGACCTAACCTCTACAATGAGCAGTTCTTC.